The 31 T cell receptor beta chains in this list originate from one sample, sequenced in a study of cytomegalovirus exposure and HLA in healthy donors. PCR primers comprised 60 Vbeta and 13 Jbeta primers. TCRdb's copy holds only in-frame clones and misses some; the assay was immunoSEQ multiplex PCR. This table has 200,000 to 250,000 clones, 70% to 85% appearing once. Sequencing was carried out using PBMCs. The receptors shown here come from a woman in her fifties or sixties in good health and CMV-seropositive.

This clone came up a few times. The chain carries TRBV11-2 and TRBJ2-1, with 11 positions matching TRBD2. This CDR3 is built from 16 residues. V shed 1 base and J 3 bases; nucleotides not matched to a gene: 2. CDR1 and CDR2 from the germline V gene are SGHAT and FQNNGV. CDR3 region: CASSLVGTSGYNEQFF. DNA for the CDR3: TGTGCCAGCAGCTTAGTTGGGACTAGCGGCTACAATGAGCAGTTCTTC.

This chain joins TRBV29-1 and TRBJ2-3, with a possible D match to TRBD1 (5 bases). The CDR3 sequence is 13 residues long. Trimming shortened V by 7 bases and J by 6 bases, and 17 bases separated the two germline ends. Germline values: CDR1 SQVTM, CDR2 ANQGSEA. CDR3 residues: CSAPDRAGDTQYF. CDR3 coding DNA: TGCAGCGCCCCTGACAGAGCCGGGGATACGCAGTATTTT.

This clone turned up a few times. The V call is TRBV4-1, the J call TRBJ1-3; TRBD1 might be the D (5 bases). This CDR3 comprises 14 residues. Germline V gives CDR1 MGHRA, CDR2 YSYEKL. The germline V and J ends were trimmed by 4 bases and 2 bases, with 9 bases remaining between them. The CDR3 is CASSLGVAGNTIYF. The CDR3 nucleotides are TGCGCCAGCAGCCTAGGGGTGGCTGGAAACACCATATATTTT.

This clone was recorded a few times. The gene calls are TRBV28 and TRBJ2-5; D is possibly TRBD1 (6 bases). V dropped 5 bases and J dropped 5 bases, with 18 bases sitting between them. This CDR3 contains 15 residues. Germline assignment: CDR1 MDHEN and CDR2 SYDVKM. CDR3 amino acids: CASSPRGTPDETQYF. For the CDR3, the DNA is TGTGCCAGCAGTCCCAGGGGCACCCCGGACGAGACCCAGTACTTC.

V is TRBV7-2 and J is TRBJ2-3; weak D call: TRBD2 (6 bases). CDR3 length equals 14 residues. V gave up 5 bases and J gave up 4 bases, with 13 bases separating them. Per the germline V gene, CDR1 is SGHTA and CDR2 is FQGNSA. CDR3 protein: CASSLRTNPDTQYF. The CDR3 DNA sequence: TGTGCCAGCAGCCTCCGGACTAACCCAGATACGCAGTATTTT.

The chain combines TRBV30 with TRBJ1-4; the D gene is possibly TRBD1 (5 bases). The germline V gene encodes CDR1 GTSNPN and CDR2 SVGIG (reference sequence). Trimming took off 2 bases at V and 3 bases at J, with 13 bases between the two ends. The CDR3 sequence is 15 residues long. The CDR3 DNA sequence: TGTGCCTGGAGTCTCTTTAGGACATCTAATGAAAAACTGTTTTTT. It specifies CAWSLFRTSNEKLFF.

This clone was seen once. The chain joins TRBV7-8 to TRBJ1-6, with 10 bases identical to TRBD1. There are 15 residues in the CDR3. The germline gives CDR1 SGHVS, CDR2 FQNEAQ. V shed 2 bases and J 7 bases; nucleotides not matched to a gene: 2. The CDR3 DNA reads as TGTGCCAGCAGCTTAACGGACAGGGGGAATTCACCCCTCCACTTT. This codes for CASSLTDRGNSPLHF.

The chain is built from TRBV5-5 and TRBJ2-7, with a possible D match to TRBD2 (6 bases). Germline V gene sequence: CDR1 SGHKS, CDR2 YYEKEE (reference sequence). Trimming cost V 4 bases and J 0 bases, with 11 bases left between them. The CDR3 extends over 14 amino acids. The CDR3 spells CASSGGLSSYEQYF. For the CDR3, the DNA is TGTGCCAGCAGCGGGGGACTTAGCTCCTACGAGCAGTACTTC.

This chain connects TRBV7-2 to TRBJ2-1, with 7 bases identical to TRBD2. V was clipped by 7 bases and J by 8 bases; unmatched bases: 14. This CDR3 is 15 amino acids long. Germline lookup yields CDR1 SGHTA and CDR2 FQGNSA. CDR3 sequence reads: CASTRKAGPVDEQFF. As DNA, the CDR3 is TGTGCCAGCACCCGTAAAGCGGGACCAGTCGATGAGCAGTTCTTC.

The chain couples TRBV19 to TRBJ2-7; weak D call: TRBD2 (5 bases). The CDR3 is 16 amino acids. Looked up from germline, CDR1 is LNHDA and CDR2 is SQIVND (reference sequence). V was cut by 5 bases and J by 0 bases, with 17 bases left in between. The CDR3 nucleotides are TGTGCCAGTAGTTTTTCCAGGACTGCGTTCTCCTACGAGCAGTACTTC. This translates into CASSFSRTAFSYEQYF.

The chain is built from TRBV10-1 and TRBJ2-3, with TRBD1 matching over 7 bases. The CDR3 runs 14 residues. The junction had 5 bases not matched to a gene; V was cut back by 7 bases and J by 1 base. Germline values: CDR1 WNHNN, CDR2 SYGVQD (reference sequence). This CDR3 is CASTTGAGTDTQYF. The DNA for the CDR3 is TGCGCCAGCACCACAGGGGCCGGCACAGATACGCAGTATTTT.

V gene TRBV19 combines with J gene TRBJ2-7; D possibly corresponds to TRBD2 (6 bases). Germline V gene sequence: CDR1 LNHDA, CDR2 SQIVND (reference sequence). V dropped 1 base and J dropped 5 bases, with 12 bases sitting between them. This CDR3 contains 14 residues. The CDR3 nucleotides are TGTGCCAGTAGTATAGCGGGAGTTGGCCACGAGCAGTACTTC. Its protein product is CASSIAGVGHEQYF. Based on the CDR3 plus reference TRBV19 and TRBJ2-7, the full variable domain is DGGITQSPKYLFRKEGQNVTLSCEQNLNHDAMYWYRQDPGQGLRLIYYSQIVNDFQKGDIAEGYSVSREKKESFPLTVTSAQKNPTAFYLCASSIAGVGHEQYFGPGTRLTVT.

This chain links TRBV5-5 with TRBJ2-2, with 10 bases identical to TRBD1. Unmatched junction bases numbered 9, after V lost 5 bases and J lost 5 bases. This CDR3 has 16 amino acids. Germline CDR1 is SGHKS and CDR2 is YYEKEE (reference sequence). In DNA form, the CDR3 reads TGTGCCAGCAGATTAACCGGGACAGGGGTGACCGGGGAGCTGTTTTTT. It translates to CASRLTGTGVTGELFF.

This clone came up a few times. CDR3 bases: TGTGCCACCAGCAGAGATCAGTCTGGAAACACCATATATTTT. This translates into CATSRDQSGNTIYF. The genes are TRBV15 and TRBJ1-3; D is undetermined. The germline V and J ends were trimmed by 0 bases and 1 base, with 4 bases remaining between them. The CDR3 has 14 amino acids. Germline V gene data show CDR1 as LNHNV and CDR2 as YYDKDF (reference sequence). Filled out from reference TRBV15 and TRBJ1-3, the complete variable domain reads DAMVIQNPRYQVTQFGKPVTLSCSQTLNHNVMYWYQQKSSQAPKLLFHYYDKDFNNEADTPDNFQSRRPNTSFCFLDIRSPGLGDTAMYLCATSRDQSGNTIYFGEGSWLTVV.

This chain uses TRBV6-6 with TRBJ1-6; D may be TRBD1 (5 bases). This CDR3 contains 14 residues. Germline CDR1 MNHNY, CDR2 SVGAGI (reference sequence). With 5 bases removed from V and 13 bases from J, the gap between germline ends came to 18 bases. CDR3 sequence (DNA): TGTGCCAGCAGTCGGAGGGACGGGCCGAACCCCCTCCACTTT. Encoded protein: CASSRRDGPNPLHF.

This chain uses TRBV19 with TRBJ1-1; TRBD1 matches 10 bases. The V segment lost 5 bases and the J segment 5 bases; nucleotides outside the gene matches: 8. Germline V gives CDR1 LNHDA, CDR2 SQIVND (reference sequence). This CDR3 has 15 residues. The CDR3 DNA follows: TGTGCCAGTAGTGCCCTGGACAGGGGGAGGACTGAAGCTTTCTTT. It specifies CASSALDRGRTEAFF.

The chain recombines TRBV11-3 with TRBJ2-3, with a possible D match to TRBD1 (6 bases). Trimming removed 6 bases at V and 3 bases at J, with 13 bases between. Germline CDR1 reads SGHNT; CDR2 reads YENEEA. There are 14 residues in the CDR3. CDR3 protein: CASRGQGMTDTQYF. For the CDR3, the DNA is TGTGCCAGCAGGGGGCAGGGGATGACAGATACGCAGTATTTT.

Worth noting for this clone: The same CDR3 can be traced to other DNA sequences in this sample. The chain joins TRBV27 to TRBJ1-1; 7 nucleotides line up with TRBD1. Germline V CDR1 and CDR2: MNHEY, SMNVEV (reference sequence). The V segment lost 5 bases and the J segment 2 bases; nucleotides outside the gene matches: 5. The CDR3 runs to 14 residues. The CDR3: CASSPRTGNTEAFF. CDR3 coding DNA: TGTGCCAGCAGTCCCAGGACAGGTAACACTGAAGCTTTCTTT.

The gene calls are TRBV6-1 and TRBJ1-2, with TRBD1 identical over 7 bases. CDR3 length: 14 residues. J was trimmed by 7 bases and V by 7 bases; bases with no gene match: 12. In germline, CDR1 is MNHNS, CDR2 SASEGT. CDR3 DNA: TGTGCCAGCACCTCCGGGGTTGACAGGGCTGGCTACACCTTC. The encoded protein is CASTSGVDRAGYTF.

The rearrangement uses TRBV28 and TRBJ2-3; tentatively, D is TRBD2 (6 bases). Germline lookup yields CDR1 MDHEN and CDR2 SYDVKM. The V end was cut by 5 bases, the J end by 3 bases, with 18 bases between. The CDR3 loop spans 16 amino acids. Here the CDR3 DNA reads TGTGCCAGCAGTCCTTTCCGTAGCGGTTCAACAGATACGCAGTATTTT. Translated, it gives CASSPFRSGSTDTQYF.

This chain joins TRBV2 and TRBJ2-1, with D possibly TRBD1 on 6 matching bases. V shed 5 bases and J shed 7 bases, with 9 bases lying between them. Germline V gene lookup returns CDR1 SNHLY and CDR2 FYNNEI. This CDR3 contains 12 residues. CDR3: CASSSQGNEQFF. The CDR3 DNA sequence: TGTGCCAGCAGTTCCCAGGGGAATGAGCAGTTCTTC.

The J gene is TRBJ2-7, the V gene TRBV7-2; 14 positions match TRBD2. The CDR3 extends over 15 amino acids. J lost 4 bases, V lost 6 bases, and 5 bases had no gene match. Germline V gives CDR1 SGHTA, CDR2 FQGNSA. The CDR3, as DNA: TGTGCCAGCAGGGGGGGGACTAGCGGGGGTTACGAGCAGTACTTC. This codes for CASRGGTSGGYEQYF.

The chain carries TRBV2 and TRBJ2-3; 8 bases line up with TRBD2. The CDR3 contains 15 residues. The J segment lost 6 bases and the V segment lost 6 bases, leaving 11 bases of the junction unmatched. Germline lookup yields CDR1 SNHLY and CDR2 FYNNEI. CDR3 protein: CASRRSGGEVDTQYF. In DNA form, the CDR3 reads TGTGCCAGCAGGAGGAGCGGGGGTGAGGTGGATACGCAGTATTTT.

This clone was picked up a small number of times. The chain employs TRBV11-2 and TRBJ1-5; D is ambiguous. There are 13 residues in the CDR3. Per germline, CDR1 SGHAT and CDR2 FQNNGV. V lost 1 base, J lost 5 bases, and 6 bases lay in between. As DNA, the CDR3 is TGTGCCAGCAGCTTAGTGGCAGATCAGCCCCAGCATTTT. It encodes CASSLVADQPQHF.

The chain has TRBV5-4 and TRBJ2-3, with a weak D call TRBD2 (6 bases). The germline V and J ends were trimmed by 4 bases and 1 base, with 7 bases remaining between them. Germline loops: CDR1 SGHNT, CDR2 YYREEE (reference sequence). The CDR3 spans 13 residues. CDR3 coding DNA: TGTGCCAGCAGCCCGGGGGGCACAGATACGCAGTATTTT. Encoded protein: CASSPGGTDTQYF.

The chain is built from TRBV11-3 and TRBJ1-1, with D possibly matching TRBD1 (5 bases). Germline V gene sequence: CDR1 SGHNT, CDR2 YENEEA. The CDR3 length is 12 residues. Trimming took 4 bases from V and 8 from J, leaving 11 bases between them. For the CDR3, the DNA is TGTGCCAGCAGCTCAGACAGTCAAGAAGCTTTCTTT. Protein: CASSSDSQEAFF.

This chain connects TRBV30 to TRBJ1-2; 7 bases agree with TRBD1. The CDR3 covers 14 residues. Per the germline V gene, CDR1 is GTSNPN and CDR2 is SVGIG (reference sequence). V gave up 3 bases and J gave up 2 bases; unmatched junction bases: 6. The CDR3 bases are TGTGCCTGGAGAAGCCGGGACAGCAACTATGGCTACACCTTC. Amino acids: CAWRSRDSNYGYTF.

This chain uses TRBV27 with TRBJ2-7; 9 bases fit TRBD1. V shed 6 bases and J 5 bases; nucleotides not matched to a gene: 5. Germline-derived CDR1 and CDR2 are MNHEY and SMNVEV (reference sequence). The CDR3 is made up of 13 amino acids. Here the CDR3 reads CASRGQGRDEQYF. The CDR3 DNA reads as TGTGCCAGCAGAGGACAGGGGAGGGACGAGCAGTACTTC.

V is TRBV2 and J is TRBJ1-3; maybe TRBD1 (5 bases). The CDR3 is 15 residues long. V was shortened by 4 bases and J by 4 bases, with 14 bases between the two germline ends. The V gene's germline CDR1 is SNHLY and CDR2 FYNNEI. This chain's CDR3 is CASSVSRGYGNTIYF. CDR3 sequence (DNA): TGTGCCAGCAGTGTCTCACGGGGGTACGGAAACACCATATATTTT.

The chain is built from TRBV6-1 and TRBJ2-5; TRBD2 matches 8 bases. The CDR3 contains 15 residues. The J segment lost 5 bases and the V segment lost 4 bases, leaving 9 bases of the junction unmatched. CDR1 is MNHNS and CDR2 is SASEGT in the germline V gene. The CDR3 region is CASSVLREAGETQYF. DNA for the CDR3: TGTGCCAGCAGTGTATTGCGGGAGGCTGGGGAGACCCAGTACTTC.

The genes are TRBV10-1 and TRBJ2-3; D might be TRBD1 (6 bases). Germline V gene lookup returns CDR1 WNHNN and CDR2 SYGVQD (reference sequence). The CDR3 has 15 residues. V was pared by 4 bases and J by 2 bases, with 13 bases between. CDR3 DNA: TGCGCCAGCAGTGCCTACAGGGACCCCACAGATACGCAGTATTTT. Translation gives CASSAYRDPTDTQYF.